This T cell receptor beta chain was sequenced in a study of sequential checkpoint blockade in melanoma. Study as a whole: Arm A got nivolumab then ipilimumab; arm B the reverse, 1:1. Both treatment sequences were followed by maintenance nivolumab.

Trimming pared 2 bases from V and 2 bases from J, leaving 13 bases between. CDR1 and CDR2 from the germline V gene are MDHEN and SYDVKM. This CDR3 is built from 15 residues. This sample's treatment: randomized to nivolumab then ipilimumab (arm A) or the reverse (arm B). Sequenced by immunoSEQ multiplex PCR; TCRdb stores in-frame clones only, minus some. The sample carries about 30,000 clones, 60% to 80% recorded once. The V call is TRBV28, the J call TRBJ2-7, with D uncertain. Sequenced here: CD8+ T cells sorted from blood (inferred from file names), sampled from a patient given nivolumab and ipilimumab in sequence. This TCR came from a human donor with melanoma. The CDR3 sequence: CASSLGTGPPYEQYF. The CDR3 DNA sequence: TGTGCCAGCAGTTTAGGAACGGGTCCTCCCTACGAGCAGTACTTC.